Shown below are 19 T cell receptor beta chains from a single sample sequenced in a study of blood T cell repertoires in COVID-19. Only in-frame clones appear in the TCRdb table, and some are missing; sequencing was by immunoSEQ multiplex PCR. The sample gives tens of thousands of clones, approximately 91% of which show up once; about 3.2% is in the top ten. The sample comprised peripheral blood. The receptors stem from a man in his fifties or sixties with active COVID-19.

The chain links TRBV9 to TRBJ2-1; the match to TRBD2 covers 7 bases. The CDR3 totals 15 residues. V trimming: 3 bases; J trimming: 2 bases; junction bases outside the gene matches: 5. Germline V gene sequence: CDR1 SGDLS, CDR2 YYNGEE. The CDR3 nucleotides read TGTGCCAGCAGCGACGGGGGGTCCCCCTACAATGAGCAGTTCTTC. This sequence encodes CASSDGGSPYNEQFF.

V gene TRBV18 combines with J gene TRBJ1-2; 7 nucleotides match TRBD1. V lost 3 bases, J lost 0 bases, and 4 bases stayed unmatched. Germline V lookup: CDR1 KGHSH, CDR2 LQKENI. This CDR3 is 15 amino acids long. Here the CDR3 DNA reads TGTGCCAGCTCACCCCGGGGGACAGCTAACTATGGCTACACCTTC. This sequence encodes CASSPRGTANYGYTF.

CDR3 in DNA: TGTGCCAGCAGCTTAGGGGGCAGCCGCGCCACCGGGGAGCTGTTTTTT. Its protein is CASSLGGSRATGELFF. The chain joins TRBV11-2 to TRBJ2-2; a weak D match, TRBD1 (5 bases). This CDR3 has 16 residues. Germline V gives CDR1 SGHAT, CDR2 FQNNGV. Trimming left V 1 base short and J 4 bases short, with 13 bases between.

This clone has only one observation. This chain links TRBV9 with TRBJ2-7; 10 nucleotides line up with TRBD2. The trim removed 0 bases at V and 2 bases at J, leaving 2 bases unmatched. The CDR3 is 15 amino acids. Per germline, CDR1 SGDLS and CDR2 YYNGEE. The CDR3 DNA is TGTGCCAGCAGCGTAGGAGCGGGGGGGCCCTACGAGCAGTACTTC. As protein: CASSVGAGGPYEQYF.

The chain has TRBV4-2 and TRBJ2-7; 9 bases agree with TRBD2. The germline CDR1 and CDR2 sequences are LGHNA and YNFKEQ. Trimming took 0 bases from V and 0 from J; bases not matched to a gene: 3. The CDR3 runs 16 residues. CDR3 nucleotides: TGTGCCAGCAGCCAAGATAGCGGGGGTTTCTCCTACGAGCAGTACTTC. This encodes CASSQDSGGFSYEQYF.

The CDR3 bases are TGTGCCAGCATAGTCGGGACAGAACTATATAGCAATCAGCCCCAGCATTTT. As protein: CASIVGTELYSNQPQHF. This chain connects TRBV27 to TRBJ1-5, with 7 bases fitting TRBD1. The CDR3 has 17 amino acids. Losses at the gene ends were 7 bases for V and 0 bases for J; bases not matched to a gene: 12. The germline gives CDR1 MNHEY, CDR2 SMNVEV (reference sequence).

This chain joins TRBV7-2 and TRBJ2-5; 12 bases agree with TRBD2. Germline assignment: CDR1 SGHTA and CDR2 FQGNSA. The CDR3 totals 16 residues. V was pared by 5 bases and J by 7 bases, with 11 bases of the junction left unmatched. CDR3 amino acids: CASSARASGGEVTQYF. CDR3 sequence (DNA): TGTGCCAGCAGCGCCCGGGCTAGCGGGGGGGAGGTGACCCAGTACTTC.

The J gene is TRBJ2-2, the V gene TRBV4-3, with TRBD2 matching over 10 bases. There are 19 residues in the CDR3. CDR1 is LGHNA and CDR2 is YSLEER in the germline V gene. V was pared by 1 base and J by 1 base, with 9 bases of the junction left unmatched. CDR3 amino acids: CASSQVYSGGSGNTGELFF. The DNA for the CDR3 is TGCGCCAGCAGCCAAGTTTATAGCGGGGGGTCCGGGAACACCGGGGAGCTGTTTTTT.

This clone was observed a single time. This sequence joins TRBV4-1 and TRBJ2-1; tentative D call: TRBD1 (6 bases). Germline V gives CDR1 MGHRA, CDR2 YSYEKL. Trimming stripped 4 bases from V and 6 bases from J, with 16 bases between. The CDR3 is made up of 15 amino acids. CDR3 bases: TGCGCCAGCAGCCCCTCCGACAGGACGTCCAATGAGCAGTTCTTC. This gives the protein CASSPSDRTSNEQFF.

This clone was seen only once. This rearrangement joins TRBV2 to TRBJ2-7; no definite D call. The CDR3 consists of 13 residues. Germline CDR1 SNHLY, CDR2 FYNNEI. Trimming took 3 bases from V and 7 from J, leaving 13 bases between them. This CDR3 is CASSDQASREQYF. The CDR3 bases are TGTGCCAGCAGTGATCAGGCTTCTCGGGAGCAGTACTTC. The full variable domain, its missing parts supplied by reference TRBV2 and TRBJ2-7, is EPEVTQTPSHQVTQMGQEVILRCVPISNHLYFYWYRQILGQKVEFLVSFYNNEISEKSEIFDDQFSVERPDGSNFTLKIRSTKLEDSAMYFCASSDQASREQYFGPGTRLTVT.

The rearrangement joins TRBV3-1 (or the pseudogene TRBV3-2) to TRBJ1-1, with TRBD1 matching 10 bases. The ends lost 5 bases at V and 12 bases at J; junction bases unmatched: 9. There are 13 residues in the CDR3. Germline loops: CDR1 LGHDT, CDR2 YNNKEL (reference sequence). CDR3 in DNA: TGTGCCAGCAGCGGCCGGGACAGGGGTGTTACTTTCTTT. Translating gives CASSGRDRGVTFF.

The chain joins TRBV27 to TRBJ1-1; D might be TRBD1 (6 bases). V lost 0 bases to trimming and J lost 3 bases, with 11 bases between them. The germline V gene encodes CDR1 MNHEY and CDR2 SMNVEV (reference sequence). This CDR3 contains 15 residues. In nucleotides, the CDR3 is TGTGCCAGCAGTTTATCGCACCCAGGGGACACTGAAGCTTTCTTT. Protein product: CASSLSHPGDTEAFF.

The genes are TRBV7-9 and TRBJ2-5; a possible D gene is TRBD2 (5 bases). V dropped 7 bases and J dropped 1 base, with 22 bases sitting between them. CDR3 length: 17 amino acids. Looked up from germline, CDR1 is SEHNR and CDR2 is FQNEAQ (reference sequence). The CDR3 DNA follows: TGTGCCAGCACCTTGGGGAGTCGATCGTATTTCCAAGAGACCCAGTACTTC. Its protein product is CASTLGSRSYFQETQYF.

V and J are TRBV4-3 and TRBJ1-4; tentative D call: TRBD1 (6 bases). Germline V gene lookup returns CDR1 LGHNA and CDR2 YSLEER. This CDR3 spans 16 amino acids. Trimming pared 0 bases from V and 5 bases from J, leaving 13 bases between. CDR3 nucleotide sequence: TGCGCCAGCAGCCAAGATTTAAGAGGGGGAAATGAAAAACTGTTTTTT. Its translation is CASSQDLRGGNEKLFF.

The CDR3 DNA sequence: TGCGCCAGCACCCCCGGGGGGAGGAACACCGGGGAGCTGTTTTTT. Amino acid sequence: CASTPGGRNTGELFF. The chain recombines TRBV5-1 with TRBJ2-2, with 7 bases matching TRBD2. Germline V CDR1 and CDR2: SGHRS, YFSETQ. With 6 bases clipped from V and 1 base from J, the junction kept 6 bases outside the gene matches. The CDR3 is made up of 15 amino acids.

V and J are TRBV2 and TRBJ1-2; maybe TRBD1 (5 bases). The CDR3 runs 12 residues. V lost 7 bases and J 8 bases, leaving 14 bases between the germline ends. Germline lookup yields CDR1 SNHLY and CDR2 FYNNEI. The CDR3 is CASNGQGVGYTF. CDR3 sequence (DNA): TGTGCCAGCAACGGCCAGGGCGTCGGCTACACCTTC.

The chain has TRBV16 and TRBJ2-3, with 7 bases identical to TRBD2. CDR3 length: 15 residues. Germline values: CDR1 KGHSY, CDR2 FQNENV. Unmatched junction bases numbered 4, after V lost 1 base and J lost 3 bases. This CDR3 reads CASSQFGGGTDTQYF. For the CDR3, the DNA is TGTGCCAGCAGCCAATTTGGCGGGGGTACAGATACGCAGTATTTT.

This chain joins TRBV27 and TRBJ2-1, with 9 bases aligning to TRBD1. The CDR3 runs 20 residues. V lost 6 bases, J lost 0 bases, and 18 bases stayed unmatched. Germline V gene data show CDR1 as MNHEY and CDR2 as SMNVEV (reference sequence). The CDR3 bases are TGTGCCAGCAGCCTCATCTGGGACAGGGTGGCCTCCAGCTCCTACAATGAGCAGTTCTTC. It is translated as CASSLIWDRVASSSYNEQFF.

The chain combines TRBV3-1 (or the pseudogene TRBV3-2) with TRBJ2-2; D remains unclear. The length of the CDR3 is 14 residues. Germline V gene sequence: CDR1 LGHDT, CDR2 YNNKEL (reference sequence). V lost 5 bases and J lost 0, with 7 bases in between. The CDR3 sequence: CASSSVANTGELFF. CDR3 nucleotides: TGTGCCAGCAGCTCAGTCGCGAACACCGGGGAGCTGTTTTTT.